A single T cell receptor (beta chain) is shown here with its context. The assay was immunoSEQ multiplex PCR, and TCRdb's table has in-frame clones only and misses some. The repertoire holds 200,000 or so clones, 88% seen once, with more than 2.5% in the top ten. The sample comes from a study of blood T cell repertoires in COVID-19. Study details: Donors in the United States, Italy and Spain gave samples during acute or convalescent COVID-19.

CDR1 and CDR2 (germline): SGHRS, YFSETQ. CDR3 length equals 18 residues. V dropped 4 bases and J dropped 0; count of bases not matched to a gene: 4. Sequencing was carried out using PBMCs or T cells enriched from blood (not recorded which). V usage is TRBV5-1 and J usage is TRBJ2-2; 15 positions agree with TRBD2. The origin of this receptor is a woman aged 25-40 years who had recovered from COVID-19. CDR3 bases: TGCGCCAGCAGCCTAGGGACTAGCGGGGGGACGAACACCGGGGAGCTGTTTTTT. The encoded protein is CASSLGTSGGTNTGELFF.